These T cell receptor beta chains were read from a single sample in a study of cytomegalovirus exposure and HLA in healthy donors. Assay: immunoSEQ multiplex PCR; the TCRdb copy retains only in-frame clones and omits some. The sample has approximately 120,000 clones; roughly a tenth are singletons. Sequenced input: PBMCs. The source is a young woman in good health and CMV-seropositive. Both conserved end residues are part of each CDR3.

J: TRBJ1-5
V: TRBV6-6
CDR3: CASRPPTGGSNQPQHF

J: TRBJ2-7
V: TRBV6-1
CDR3: CASSYKDSSYEQYF

J: TRBJ2-7
V: TRBV27
CDR3: CASSPGTSGSYEQYF

J: TRBJ2-7
V: TRBV10-3
CDR3: CAISQAGEQYF

J: TRBJ2-7
V: TRBV7-9
CDR3: CASSSPGTESYEQYF

J: TRBJ2-1
V: TRBV27
CDR3: CASSASGSLLDEQFF

J: TRBJ2-2
V: TRBV5-4
CDR3: CASSWGQGVVTGELFF

J: TRBJ2-1
V: TRBV6-4
CDR3: CASSEGTGSNEQFF

J: TRBJ1-4
V: TRBV12-5
CDR3: CASGGQGGKTLATNEKLFF

J: TRBJ2-5
V: TRBV6-5
CDR3: CASSPWGGGETQYF

J: TRBJ2-7
V: TRBV11-2
CDR3: CASSLGNTYEQYF

J: TRBJ2-3
V: TRBV6-5
CDR3: CASSYSDYTDTQYF

J: TRBJ1-2
V: TRBV2
CDR3: CASNPRTGGNYGYTF

J: TRBJ2-7
V: TRBV6-5
CDR3: CASSSSGTSYEQYF

J: TRBJ2-7
V: TRBV9
CDR3: CASSVDGYEQYF

J: TRBJ1-1
V: TRBV6-6
CDR3: CASRRGGNTEAFF

J: TRBJ1-1
V: TRBV19
CDR3: CASSMGQIKTNTEAFF

J: TRBJ2-1
V: TRBV15
CDR3: CATSPGGNEQFF

J: TRBJ1-1
V: TRBV7-8
CDR3: CASSLAFSPAGEAFF

J: TRBJ2-3
V: TRBV10-2
CDR3: CASGGRETDTQYF

J: TRBJ2-5
V: TRBV10-3
CDR3: CAISLGQGPQETQYF

J: TRBJ1-1
V: TRBV4-1
CDR3: CASSQNRGTEAFF

J: TRBJ2-7
V: TRBV28
CDR3: CASSWAQRPGEQYF

J: TRBJ2-7
V: TRBV19
CDR3: CASSERLAAYYEQYF

J: TRBJ1-2
V: TRBV2
CDR3: CASSENGQGGYGYTF

J: TRBJ1-1
V: TRBV5-1
CDR3: CASSLTGTEAFF

J: TRBJ2-3
V: TRBV18
CDR3: CASSPDAGLDTTDTQYF

J: TRBJ2-2
V: TRBV7-3
CDR3: CASSLNVANTGELFF

J: TRBJ1-2
V: TRBV29-1
CDR3: CSVGGPETNYGYTF

J: TRBJ1-2
V: TRBV6-5
CDR3: CASSYSVGASYGYTF

J: TRBJ2-4
V: TRBV30
CDR3: CAWGTGPIAKNIQYF

J: TRBJ1-2
V: TRBV30
CDR3: CAWSPGVGKHPVGYTF

J: TRBJ2-1
V: TRBV5-6
CDR3: CASTPGGFWSEQFF

J: TRBJ1-1
V: TRBV7-9
CDR3: CASSPNRPTGMATEAFF

J: TRBJ2-1
V: TRBV27
CDR3: CASSFKLAVYNEQFF

J: TRBJ2-3
V: TRBV4-1
CDR3: CASSQEELTSGKLLTDTQYF

J: TRBJ1-4
V: TRBV5-1
CDR3: CASRSDPAGGEKLFF

J: TRBJ2-7
V: TRBV7-2
CDR3: CASSFYRSYEQYF

J: TRBJ2-2
V: TRBV29-1
CDR3: CSARRDGTLNTGELFF

J: TRBJ2-7
V: TRBV27
CDR3: CASSFLAGSNYEQYF

J: TRBJ1-5
V: TRBV10-3
CDR3: CAISDRPTGGGQPQHF

J: TRBJ1-1
V: TRBV5-1
CDR3: CASSHSDRNTEAFF

J: TRBJ2-3
V: TRBV27
CDR3: CASSLTGWGFTDTQYF

J: TRBJ1-2
V: TRBV5-6
CDR3: CASSLAGGYTF

J: TRBJ2-7
V: TRBV5-1
CDR3: CASSMGQGTHEQYF

J: TRBJ1-1
V: TRBV11-3
CDR3: CASSWEENTEAFF

J: TRBJ2-1
V: TRBV7-9
CDR3: CASSSSNEQFF

J: TRBJ2-7
V: TRBV15
CDR3: CATSRDWGGATYEQYF

J: TRBJ2-5
V: TRBV10-3
CDR3: CAISESITSGQETQYF

J: TRBJ2-1
V: TRBV6-1
CDR3: CASRGTSGIYNEQFF

J: TRBJ1-3
V: TRBV28
CDR3: CASSFPTPSSGNTIYF

J: TRBJ1-1
V: TRBV28
CDR3: CASSFGQNTEAFF

J: TRBJ1-5
V: TRBV9
CDR3: CASSDSAGNQPQHF

J: TRBJ1-1
V: TRBV14
CDR3: CASSHLDRGNTKAFF